The T cell receptor beta chain described here comes from a study of breast tumors, draining lymph nodes, adjacent tissues. General study points: Data fit most tumor T cells coming from lymph node, expanding in tumor.

The lymph nodes were axillary draining lymph nodes from breast cancer patients. V was clipped by 7 bases and J by 5 bases, with 11 bases between them. CDR3 length: 12 amino acids. This clonotype was counted many times. Its antigen is as yet unknown. TCRdb used MiXCR to reprocess the multiplex PCR reads, holding one entry per CDR3 protein. The top ten hold roughly 2.7% of the sample, which has over 100,000 distinct CDR3 sequences, around 24% seen once. The sequenced material came from axillary lymph node tissue. V is TRBV12-3 or TRBV12-4 and J is TRBJ2-5, with unresolved D. The source of this sequence is a female donor with breast cancer. Some clones in this sample may be carry-over from other donors' samples. CDR3 nucleotide sequence: TGTGCCAGCAATCACAACCGGGAGACCCAGTACTTC. Translation gives CASNHNRETQYF.